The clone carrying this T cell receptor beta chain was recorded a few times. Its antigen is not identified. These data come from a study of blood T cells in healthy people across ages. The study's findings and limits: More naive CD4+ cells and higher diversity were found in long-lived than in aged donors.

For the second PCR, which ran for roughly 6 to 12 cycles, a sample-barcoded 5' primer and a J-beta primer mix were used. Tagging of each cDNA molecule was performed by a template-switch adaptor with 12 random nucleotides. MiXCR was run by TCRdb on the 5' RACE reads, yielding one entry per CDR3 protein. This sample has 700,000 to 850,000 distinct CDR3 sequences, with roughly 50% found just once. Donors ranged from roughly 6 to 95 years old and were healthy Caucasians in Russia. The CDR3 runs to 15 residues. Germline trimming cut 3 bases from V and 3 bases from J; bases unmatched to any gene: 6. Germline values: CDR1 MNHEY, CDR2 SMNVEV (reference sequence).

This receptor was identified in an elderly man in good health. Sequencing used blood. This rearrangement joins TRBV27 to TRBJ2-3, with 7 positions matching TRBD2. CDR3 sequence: CASSFLRTRTDTQYF. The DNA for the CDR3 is TGTGCCAGCAGTTTCCTACGGACTAGAACAGATACGCAGTATTTT.